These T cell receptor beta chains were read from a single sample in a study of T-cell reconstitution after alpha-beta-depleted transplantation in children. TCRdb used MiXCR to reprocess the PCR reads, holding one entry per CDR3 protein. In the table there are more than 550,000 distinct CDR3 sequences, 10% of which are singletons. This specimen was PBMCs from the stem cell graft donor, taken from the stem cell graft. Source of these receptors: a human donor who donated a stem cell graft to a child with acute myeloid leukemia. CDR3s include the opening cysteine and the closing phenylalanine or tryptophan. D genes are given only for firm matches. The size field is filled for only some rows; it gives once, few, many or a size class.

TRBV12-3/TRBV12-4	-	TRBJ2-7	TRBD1	TGTGCCAGCAGACTCGGGACAGGGGCAAGGTACGAGCAGTACTTC	CASRLGTGARYEQYF
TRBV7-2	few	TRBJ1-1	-	TGTGCCAGCAGCCCGTCCCCAACGAACACTGAAGCTTTCTTT	CASSPSPTNTEAFF
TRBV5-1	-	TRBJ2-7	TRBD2	TGCGCCAGCAGCTCGGGACTAGCGGGAGGGTTGTTTACCTACGAGCAGTACTTC	CASSSGLAGGLFTYEQYF
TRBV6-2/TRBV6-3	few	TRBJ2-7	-	TGTGCCAGCATCCCCTCAGAGTCTTATACCTACGAGCAGTACTTC	CASIPSESYTYEQYF
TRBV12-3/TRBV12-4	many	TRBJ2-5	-	TGTGCCAGCAGTTTAGTCCGGGACCAAGAGACCCAGTACTTC	CASSLVRDQETQYF
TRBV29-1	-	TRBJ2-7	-	TGCAGCGTTTTCAGGGATTCCTACGAGCAGTACTTC	CSVFRDSYEQYF
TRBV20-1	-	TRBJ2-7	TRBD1	TGCAGTGCTAGACTCCGGACAGGGATCTACGAGCAGTACTTC	CSARLRTGIYEQYF
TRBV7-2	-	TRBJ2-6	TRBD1	TGTGCCAGCAGCAGGGGACAGGGCTTCTCTGGGGCCAACGTCCTGACTTTC	CASSRGQGFSGANVLTF
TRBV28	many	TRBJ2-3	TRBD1	TGTGCCAGCAGTTACGACAGGGGCACAGATACGCAGTATTTT	CASSYDRGTDTQYF
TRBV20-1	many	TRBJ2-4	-	TGCAGTGCTAGAGCCCTAGGGGGGGAAGGCCAGTACTTC	CSARALGGEGQYF
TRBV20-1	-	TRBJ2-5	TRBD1	TGCAGTGCTCCGCGGAGACAGGGGCAAGAGACCCAGTACTTC	CSAPRRQGQETQYF